What follows describes a single T cell receptor (beta chain). This clonotype has a count of ten or more. Its recognized antigen is unknown. No per-base quality is available; no much larger clone lies one base away. This sample stems from a study (dated by TCRdb to 2013 to 2016). Broadly, across the study: The study examined whether tumor-infiltrating Tregs in breast cancer are drawn from blood Tregs or arise in situ by conversion from other CD4+ T cell subsets.

Results the study describes overall, beyond this receptor: The greatest overlap of tumor-infiltrating Treg TCR alpha and beta sequences was observed with tumor naive CD4+ T cells, followed by blood naive CD4+ T cells. In terms of TCR gene usage, tumor memory CD4+ T cells clustered together with blood and lymph node memory CD4+ cells, as well as with lymph node naive CD4+ cells. Rather than covering whole repertoires, validation in the larger cohort was restricted to a single TCR beta V-J rearrangement.

The CDR3 goes from the cysteine to the phenylalanine over 17 residues. CDR3 DNA only is kept here, 51 bases in frame from base 1. The germline V gene (reference sequence) supplies CDR1 DFQATT and CDR2 SNEGSKA. The germline V and J ends show losses of 3 bases and 1 base respectively, and no gene match explains 9 bases of the junction. Amplification of full-length TCR variable regions was done by 5' RACE PCR using constant-region reverse primers, and this step was followed by semi-nested PCR with Nested Universal Primer A. The ReliaPrep RNA Cell Miniprep System was used to extract total RNA, which was then reverse transcribed into 5'RACE-ready cDNA with the SMARTer RACE 5'/3' Kit. Full-length TCR alpha and beta libraries were barcoded with multiplex adaptors and sequenced on an Illumina MiSeq. Turning to the authors' computational methods: For each of nine subset-tissue groups, sequencing data from the five patients were pooled, and the groups were compared by unsupervised clustering of TCR gene usage. The Morisita-Horn index was used to calculate repertoire similarity, with shared sequences weighted by how much each contributed to each repertoire. The public reads were reprocessed in TCRdb via fastp at Q25 and MiXCR, keeping in-frame beta chains. For every CDR3 protein sequence, its rows merge into one entry that carries the most common genes and DNA. TCRdb, not the authors, supplied the V and J calls. The sample data list 62,000 or so distinct CDR3 sequences, and approximately 31% of these were observed just once. The ten largest make up 2% to 2.5% of the sample.

Naive CD4+ T cells were purified with the Miltenyi Naive CD4+ T Cell Isolation kit, with Tregs depleted using CD25 microbeads. Tregs, naive and memory CD4+ T cells from tumor, blood and ipsilateral draining lymph nodes of a few breast cancer patients underwent full-length TCR alpha and beta sequencing. Tumor tissue and lymph nodes obtained from ipsilateral axillary dissection were perfused with PBS, minced and then digested with collagenase I and hyaluronidase. FACS confirmed that the sorted cell populations were more than 90% pure. Input material: tumor-infiltrating naive CD4+ T cells sorted from the breast tumor. Sample cell subset or site, as interpreted from the label and publication: naive CD4+ T cells, CD4+CD45RA+CD25-. The receptor chain draws on TRBV20-1 and TRBJ2-1; the junction holds 10 bases that match TRBD1. The TCR originated in a female donor with breast cancer. For the CDR3, the sequence is CSASGTGVPGSYNEQFF. The DNA sequence is TGCAGTGCTAGCGGGACAGGGGTCCCCGGGTCCTACAATGAGCAGTTCTTC.